What follows are 18 T cell receptor beta chains derived from one specimen sequenced in a study of cytomegalovirus exposure and HLA in healthy donors (dated by TCRdb to the late 2010s). The protocol used for the library was the immunoSEQ multiplex PCR assay. The multiplex PCR relied on a mix of 60 forward primers for TCR Vbeta segments and 13 reverse primers for TCR Jbeta segments. Here the immuneACCESS table is served through TCRdb, limited to in-frame sequences with V and J called. Missing clones are a known gap in these copies; in checked studies unresolved V genes cover under half, and the rest lacks a known reason. The sample includes some 54,000 clones, with 80% observed a single time. Of the sample, about 6.5% falls within the top ten clones. Source material: PBMCs. The receptor set was obtained from a male donor in good health and CMV-seronegative.

The V gene is TRBV11-3, the J gene TRBJ2-1, with TRBD1 matching over 11 bases. Germline V lookup: CDR1 SGHNT, CDR2 YENEEA. The junction had 6 bases not matched to a gene; V was cut back by 5 bases and J by 6 bases. The length of the CDR3 is 15 residues. The CDR3 is CASSPIGTGGNEQFF. The CDR3 coding sequence is TGTGCCAGCAGCCCCATCGGGACAGGGGGCAATGAGCAGTTCTTC.

The chain has TRBV15 and TRBJ1-3, with TRBD1 as a possible D gene (5 bases). This CDR3 region has 15 residues. CDR1 and CDR2 from the germline V gene are LNHNV and YYDKDF (reference sequence). V was pared by 3 bases and J by 1 base, with 10 bases between. The CDR3 nucleotides are TGTGCCACCAGCAGGAGGAGGGGATCTGGAAACACCATATATTTT. It translates to CATSRRRGSGNTIYF.

The chain recombines TRBV6-5 with TRBJ1-1, with D maybe TRBD1 (5 bases). The CDR3 has 14 amino acids. V gave up 11 bases and J gave up 1 base, with 17 bases separating them. Germline CDR1 MNHEY, CDR2 SVGAGI. This CDR3 reads CAAKVMGQNTEAFF. The CDR3 nucleotides are TGTGCCGCGAAGGTTATGGGGCAGAACACTGAAGCTTTCTTT.

The DNA for the CDR3 is TGTGCCAGCAGGGGACAGGTGAACACCGGGGAGCTGTTTTTT. The encoded protein is CASRGQVNTGELFF. The J gene is TRBJ2-2, the V gene TRBV7-3; the match to TRBD1 covers 8 bases. There are 14 residues in the CDR3. The germline V gene encodes CDR1 SGHTA and CDR2 FQGTGA. The trim removed 6 bases at V and 1 base at J, leaving 1 base unmatched.

This sequence joins TRBV15 and TRBJ1-2; perhaps TRBD1 as D (5 bases). CDR3 length: 15 residues. The germline CDR1 and CDR2 sequences are LNHNV and YYDKDF (reference sequence). Between the trimmed V and J ends, which lost 0 bases and 9 bases, there was a span of 17 bases. The CDR3: CATSRDLSRANSYTF. The CDR3 DNA sequence: TGTGCCACCAGCAGAGATTTGAGCAGGGCAAATAGCTACACCTTC.

The CDR3 region has the DNA TGTGCCAGCAGCTTAGGCCGGACTTCTCGCGTAGGGTTCGAGCAGTACTTC. Translated, it gives CASSLGRTSRVGFEQYF. The chain carries TRBV7-8 and TRBJ2-7, with D possibly matching TRBD2 (5 bases). The CDR3 loop spans 17 amino acids. Trimming removed 1 base at V and 6 bases at J, with 22 bases between. Germline V CDR1 and CDR2: SGHVS, FQNEAQ.

The rearrangement links TRBV6-6 to TRBJ1-5; TRBD1 aligns across 7 bases. Per germline, CDR1 MNHNY and CDR2 SVGAGI (reference sequence). Germline trimming cut 11 bases from V and 5 bases from J; bases unmatched to any gene: 6. The CDR3 spans 12 residues. The CDR3 DNA reads TGTGCCGGCGGACAGGTGGATCAGCCCCAGCATTTT. Its protein product is CAGGQVDQPQHF.

V usage is TRBV13 and J usage is TRBJ1-1; the D gene is possibly TRBD1 (6 bases). This CDR3 has 16 amino acids. Between the trimmed V and J ends, which lost 2 bases and 0 bases, there was a span of 13 bases. The germline V gene encodes CDR1 PRHDT and CDR2 FYEKMQ (reference sequence). CDR3 region: CASSLRGSGLNTEAFF. CDR3 bases: TGTGCCAGCAGCTTAAGGGGGTCTGGGCTGAACACTGAAGCTTTCTTT.

V is TRBV18 and J is TRBJ1-3; D remains unclear. Germline V gives CDR1 KGHSH, CDR2 LQKENI. The CDR3 length is 15 residues. V lost 0 bases, J lost 0 bases, and 6 bases lay in between. CDR3 bases: TGTGCCAGCTCACCACCGGGCCTCTCTGGAAACACCATATATTTT. Residues: CASSPPGLSGNTIYF.

The rearrangement uses TRBV7-9 and TRBJ1-1; D not certain. CDR1 is SEHNR, CDR2 FQNEAQ, per germline (reference sequence). There are 14 residues in the CDR3. Trimming removed 3 bases at V and 4 bases at J, with 12 bases between. In nucleotides, the CDR3 is TGTGCCAGCAGCTTTAAGCAGGCAGGCACTGAAGCTTTCTTT. Its protein product is CASSFKQAGTEAFF. Complete variable domain (other parts from reference TRBV7-9 and TRBJ1-1): DTGVSQNPRHKITKRGQNVTFRCDPISEHNRLYWYRQTLGQGPEFLTYFQNEAQLEKSRLLSDRFSAERPKGSFSTLEIQRTEQGDSAMYLCASSFKQAGTEAFFGQGTRLTVV.

This clone occurred a few times. The V and J genes are TRBV5-8 and TRBJ1-5; unclear D gene. The CDR3 sequence is 15 residues long. Germline V gene sequence: CDR1 SGHTS, CDR2 YDEGEE. V was shortened by 0 bases and J by 2 bases, with 9 bases between the two germline ends. CDR3 nucleotides: TGTGCCAGCAGCTTGGGACAAACCGGCAATCAGCCCCAGCATTTT. Translating it yields CASSLGQTGNQPQHF.

This clone was detected once. This chain uses TRBV2 with TRBJ2-3, with unresolved D. There are 15 residues in the CDR3. CDR1 SNHLY and CDR2 FYNNEI come from the germline V gene. Trimming took off 2 bases at V and 4 bases at J, with 13 bases between the two ends. The CDR3 bases are TGTGCCAGCAGTGAAAGCCGTCGGTCGGCAGATACGCAGTATTTT. Its protein product is CASSESRRSADTQYF.

There are a few counts of this clone. The chain couples TRBV4-3 to TRBJ1-2; D perhaps matches TRBD1 (6 bases). V lost 5 bases, J lost 3 bases, and 10 bases lay in between. The CDR3 has 13 amino acids. The germline gives CDR1 LGHNA, CDR2 YSLEER. The CDR3 loop reads CASSSGGHYGYTF. The CDR3 DNA reads TGCGCCAGCAGCTCGGGGGGGCACTATGGCTACACCTTC.

The chain combines TRBV7-9 with TRBJ1-1; possible D gene TRBD1, 6 bases. This CDR3 contains 13 residues. In germline, CDR1 is SEHNR, CDR2 FQNEAQ (reference sequence). V was cut by 2 bases and J by 6 bases, with 10 bases left in between. CDR3: CASSLQGLAEAFF. CDR3 coding DNA: TGTGCCAGCAGCTTACAGGGGCTAGCTGAAGCTTTCTTT.

A few counts support this clone. The rearrangement uses TRBV5-4 and TRBJ2-7; a weak D match, TRBD1 (5 bases). The ends were cut back, 3 bases at V and 4 bases at J, with 14 bases in the middle. The CDR3 spans 14 residues. The germline V gene encodes CDR1 SGHNT and CDR2 YYREEE (reference sequence). CDR3 region: CASSSTQGLYEQYF. CDR3 sequence (DNA): TGTGCCAGCAGCTCCACCCAGGGTTTGTACGAGCAGTACTTC. Looking up the rest from reference TRBV5-4 and TRBJ2-7 gives the full variable domain: ETGVTQSPTHLIKTRGQQVTLRCSSQSGHNTVSWYQQALGQGPQFIFQYYREEENGRGNFPPRFSGLQFPNYSSELNVNALELDDSALYLCASSSTQGLYEQYFGPGTRLTVT.

The chain joins TRBV25-1 to TRBJ1-4; TRBD1 matches at 7 bases. V was clipped by 4 bases and J by 3 bases; unmatched bases: 5. This CDR3 spans 15 amino acids. Germline assignment: CDR1 MGHDK and CDR2 SYGVNS. The CDR3 here is CASSAWTGSNEKLFF. CDR3 DNA: TGTGCCAGCAGTGCTTGGACAGGCTCTAATGAAAAACTGTTTTTT.

About this clone: One end of the junction fails to match germline, which may point to a read error. The chain combines TRBV5-1 with TRBJ2-5; possibly TRBD1 for D (6 bases). Germline V gene data show CDR1 as SGHRS and CDR2 as YFSETQ. The CDR3 contains 16 residues. The CDR3: CASSLGQASGPYEQDF. The CDR3 DNA reads as TGCGCCAGCAGCTTGGGACAGGCGAGTGGCCCCTACGAGCAGGACTTC.

The J gene is TRBJ2-3, the V gene TRBV7-2; tentative D call: TRBD2 (6 bases). V was cut by 5 bases and J by 0 bases, with 12 bases left in between. From germline, CDR1 is SGHTA and CDR2 FQGNSA. The CDR3 runs 15 residues. CDR3 bases: TGTGCCAGCAGCAGCGGCGGGGTTAGCACAGATACGCAGTATTTT. Translating it yields CASSSGGVSTDTQYF.